This T cell receptor (beta chain) was recorded in a study of T cell responses to AZD1222 COVID-19 vaccine. General observations from the study: Repertoires were obtained only post-peak T cell response.

Remarks on this clone: The antigen remains unidentified.

Assay used: immunoSEQ multiplex PCR; TCRdb lists only in-frame clones, some missing. The sample lists about 150,000 clones; roughly 90% were seen once. The CDR3 totals 16 residues. Trimming removed 5 bases from V and 3 bases from J, with 19 bases in between. Germline V gene sequence: CDR1 SGHDN, CDR2 FVKESK. The source material was peripheral blood, sampled on day 0 of MenACWY control vaccination. The clonotype was recovered from an adult in good health. This chain connects TRBV14 to TRBJ1-1; D perhaps matches TRBD1 (5 bases). In DNA form, the CDR3 reads TGTGCCAGCAGCGTTCGGTACCAGTTGGGGCACACTGAAGCTTTCTTT. It specifies CASSVRYQLGHTEAFF. Using reference TRBV14 and TRBJ1-1 for the parts outside the CDR3, the full variable domain is EAGVTQFPSHSVIEKGQTVTLRCDPISGHDNLYWYRRVMGKEIKFLLHFVKESKQDESGMPNNRFLAERTGGTYSTLKVQPAELEDSGVYFCASSVRYQLGHTEAFFGQGTRLTVV.